The 5 T cell receptor beta chains below come from one sample, sequenced in a study of T cell responses to AZD1222 COVID-19 vaccine. Some clones are missing from TCRdb's copy, which holds only in-frame ones; the method was immunoSEQ multiplex PCR. Of 150,000 or so clones listed, 88% are singletons. Here the sequenced sample was peripheral blood, taken on day 0 of AZD1222 vaccination. These receptors were taken from an adult in good health.

V gene TRBV5-6 combines with J gene TRBJ2-6; D is ambiguous. Germline CDR1 SGHDT, CDR2 YYEEEE. Deletions cut 1 base from V and 2 bases from J, with 7 bases between. The CDR3 runs to 15 residues. The chain's CDR3 is CASSLTGTGANVLTF. The CDR3 nucleotides are TGTGCCAGCAGCTTGACTGGGACTGGGGCCAACGTCCTGACTTTC.

As to this clone: The germline gene is not matched at one end of the junction; a read error may be the cause. The V call is TRBV19, the J call TRBJ1-2; D unresolved. The CDR3 contains 13 residues. In germline, CDR1 is LNHDA, CDR2 SQIVND (reference sequence). CDR3 in amino acids: CASTPRTRYGHTF. The CDR3 DNA is TGTGCCAGTACCCCCCGGACGAGATATGGCCACACCTTC.

The CDR3 bases are TGTGCCAGCAGCTCCGACAGGAGTTATGGCTACACCTTC. Its translation: CASSSDRSYGYTF. The V and J genes are TRBV11-2 and TRBJ1-2; TRBD1 might be the D (6 bases). Germline loops: CDR1 SGHAT, CDR2 FQNNGV. The V end was cut by 4 bases, the J end by 5 bases, with 11 bases between. This CDR3 comprises 13 residues.

This rearrangement joins TRBV6-1 to TRBJ1-5, with D uncertain. In germline, CDR1 is MNHNS, CDR2 SASEGT. With 0 bases removed from V and 0 bases from J, the gap between germline ends came to 18 bases. The CDR3 sequence is 19 residues long. CDR3 sequence: CASSEARTHGGYSNQPQHF. In nucleotides, the CDR3 is TGTGCCAGCAGTGAAGCCCGGACTCATGGTGGGTATAGCAATCAGCCCCAGCATTTT.

This sequence joins TRBV9 and TRBJ1-2; possible D gene TRBD1, 5 bases. Germline lookup yields CDR1 SGDLS and CDR2 YYNGEE. The V gene lost 4 bases and the J gene lost 8 bases, with 18 bases spanning the gap. This CDR3 region has 14 residues. CDR3 nucleotides: TGTGCCAGCAGCCATACCCAGGGTCCGCAGGGCTACACCTTC. Translated, it gives CASSHTQGPQGYTF.